The 27 T cell receptor beta chains below come from one sample, sequenced in a study of cytomegalovirus exposure and HLA in healthy donors. The PCR ran on 60 Vbeta and 13 Jbeta primers. The method was immunoSEQ multiplex PCR; TCRdb's version includes in-frame clones alone and lacks a portion of them. The top ten clones hold roughly 1.4% of a sample with approximately 100,000 clones, 81% of them seen once. The sample taken for sequencing was PBMCs. The source of these receptors is a man in his forties in good health and CMV-seronegative.

The chain's CDR3 is CASSSGGGFGYTF. The DNA for the CDR3 is TGTGCCAGCAGTTCCGGCGGGGGCTTTGGCTACACCTTC. The chain carries TRBV6-5 and TRBJ1-2; the D gene is possibly TRBD1 (6 bases). Germline V gene lookup returns CDR1 MNHEY and CDR2 SVGAGI. The CDR3 spans 13 residues. Trimming took off 4 bases at V and 7 bases at J, with 13 bases between the two ends.

The J gene is TRBJ1-1, the V gene TRBV7-3; 9 bases match TRBD1. CDR3 size: 19 residues. Trimming at V came to 5 bases and at J to 0 bases, leaving 16 bases not matched to a gene. Germline loops: CDR1 SGHTA, CDR2 FQGTGA. This CDR3 reads CASSVLPGQGGFMNTEAFF. The CDR3 coding sequence is TGTGCCAGCAGCGTATTACCGGGACAGGGCGGGTTCATGAACACTGAAGCTTTCTTT. The full variable domain, with the rest looked up from reference TRBV7-3 and TRBJ1-1, is GAGVSQTPSNKVTEKGKYVELRCDPISGHTALYWYRQSLGQGPEFLIYFQGTGAADDSGLPNDRFFAVRPEGSVSTLKIQRTERGDSAVYLCASSVLPGQGGFMNTEAFFGQGTRLTVV.

V and J are TRBV4-3 and TRBJ1-4; D might be TRBD1 (5 bases). This CDR3 has 14 residues. Germline CDR1 is LGHNA and CDR2 is YSLEER. The V gene lost 0 bases and the J gene lost 7 bases, with 9 bases spanning the gap. CDR3 in DNA: TGCGCCAGCAGCCAAGATTATGGGGCTGAAAAACTGTTTTTT. It yields the protein CASSQDYGAEKLFF.

Note on this clone: Other DNA sequences in this sample translate to the same CDR3. The genes are TRBV15 and TRBJ1-5; maybe TRBD1 (6 bases). Between the trimmed V and J ends, which lost 5 bases and 6 bases, there was a span of 17 bases. This CDR3 contains 15 residues. Germline values: CDR1 LNHNV, CDR2 YYDKDF (reference sequence). The CDR3 region has the DNA TGTGCCACCAGCGGGGACTACAGGGTCGGTCAGCCCCAGCATTTT. Residues: CATSGDYRVGQPQHF.

This sequence joins TRBV28 and TRBJ1-2; tentative D call: TRBD1 (5 bases). Germline CDR1 MDHEN, CDR2 SYDVKM. V was pared by 6 bases and J by 6 bases, with 8 bases between. The CDR3 totals 11 residues. The CDR3 sequence: CASRGDHGYTF. The CDR3 nucleotides read TGTGCCAGCAGAGGGGATCATGGCTACACCTTC.

The rearrangement joins TRBV4-1 to TRBJ2-5; D is possibly TRBD2 (5 bases). CDR3 length: 15 residues. Germline lookup yields CDR1 MGHRA and CDR2 YSYEKL. V lost 0 bases and J 5 bases, leaving 13 bases between the germline ends. CDR3 region: CASSQDRTSWETQYF. The CDR3 bases are TGCGCCAGCAGCCAAGATAGAACTAGTTGGGAGACCCAGTACTTC.

The J gene is TRBJ2-7, the V gene TRBV6-1, with a possible D match to TRBD2 (5 bases). Trimming stripped 1 base from V and 0 bases from J, with 10 bases between. There are 15 residues in the CDR3. The germline V gene encodes CDR1 MNHNS and CDR2 SASEGT. The chain's CDR3 is CASSEGVGSSYEQYF. DNA for the CDR3: TGTGCCAGCAGTGAAGGAGTGGGGAGCTCCTACGAGCAGTACTTC.

V and J are TRBV11-2 and TRBJ2-3; no clear D. This CDR3 is 14 amino acids long. Trimming removed 1 base from V and 1 base from J, with 6 bases in between. Germline V gene lookup returns CDR1 SGHAT and CDR2 FQNNGV. CDR3 in DNA: TGTGCCAGCAGCTTAGTTGCGGGCACAGATACGCAGTATTTT. Encoded protein: CASSLVAGTDTQYF.

This sequence joins TRBV6-1 and TRBJ1-4; TRBD1 agrees at 8 bases. CDR3 length: 15 residues. The V segment lost 6 bases and the J segment 8 bases; nucleotides outside the gene matches: 11. Germline-derived CDR1 and CDR2 are MNHNS and SASEGT. CDR3 protein: CASREDRAGQEKLFF. The CDR3 DNA follows: TGTGCCAGCAGAGAGGACAGGGCTGGTCAAGAAAAACTGTTTTTT.

The chain recombines TRBV9 with TRBJ1-2, with TRBD1 identical over 12 bases. The CDR3 has 17 amino acids. V was pared by 4 bases and J by 7 bases, with 14 bases of the junction left unmatched. Germline loops: CDR1 SGDLS, CDR2 YYNGEE. The CDR3 bases are TGTGCCAGCAGCCCACGACCGGCGGGACAGGGGGCTTCTGGCTACACCTTC. It yields the protein CASSPRPAGQGASGYTF.

The rearrangement joins TRBV21-1 to TRBJ2-2; TRBD2 reflects the table's D call only, with no check against the DNA. TRBV21-1 is a pseudogene segment. This CDR3 contains 18 residues. CDR3 sequence: CASSRCLAGEMNTGELFF. Here the CDR3 DNA reads TGTGCCAGCAGCAGATGTCTAGCGGGGGAGATGAACACCGGGGAGCTGTTTTTT.

The chain carries TRBV9 and TRBJ1-2; weak D call: TRBD1 (6 bases). The CDR3 is 13 residues long. Per germline, CDR1 SGDLS and CDR2 YYNGEE. V was cut by 7 bases and J by 4 bases, with 14 bases left in between. Here the CDR3 reads CASGKDRSYGYTF. In DNA, the CDR3 is TGTGCCAGCGGCAAAGACAGGAGCTATGGCTACACCTTC.

This clone was picked up a small number of times. This rearrangement joins TRBV7-3 to TRBJ2-3, with a weak D call TRBD2 (6 bases). CDR3 length equals 15 residues. Looked up from germline, CDR1 is SGHTA and CDR2 is FQGTGA. Trimming shortened V by 0 bases and J by 3 bases, and 10 bases separated the two germline ends. The CDR3, as DNA: TGTGCCAGCAGCTTAACCGGGACTGGGACAGATACGCAGTATTTT. It yields the protein CASSLTGTGTDTQYF.

The chain links TRBV5-4 to TRBJ2-7, with 10 bases identical to TRBD1. There are 15 residues in the CDR3. CDR1 and CDR2 from the germline V gene are SGHNT and YYREEE (reference sequence). V lost 0 bases, J lost 3 bases, and 3 bases stayed unmatched. The CDR3 protein is CASSLAGTGVYEQYF. The CDR3 region has the DNA TGTGCCAGCAGCTTGGCCGGGACAGGGGTCTACGAGCAGTACTTC.

CDR3 nucleotide sequence: TGTGCCAGCAGCTTAGCTAGCGTACTACACGATGAGCAGTTCTTC. Protein product: CASSLASVLHDEQFF. This sequence joins TRBV7-8 and TRBJ2-1; a weak D match, TRBD2 (5 bases). The CDR3 is made up of 15 amino acids. CDR1 SGHVS and CDR2 FQNEAQ come from the germline V gene. Trimming stripped 0 bases from V and 8 bases from J, with 14 bases between.

This chain uses TRBV6-1 with TRBJ2-5; D may be TRBD2 (5 bases). V gave up 2 bases and J gave up 7 bases, with 20 bases separating them. CDR1 and CDR2 (germline): MNHNS, SASEGT. The CDR3 consists of 16 residues. CDR3 sequence: CASSEIGGPSGGTQYF. DNA of the CDR3: TGTGCCAGCAGTGAAATCGGAGGACCTTCAGGCGGGACCCAGTACTTC.

This chain joins TRBV10-3 and TRBJ2-3; no reliable D call. The CDR3 sequence is 15 residues long. CDR1 ENHRY and CDR2 SYGVKD come from the germline V gene. Trimming stripped 1 base from V and 2 bases from J, with 10 bases between. The CDR3 is CAISEFVGLTDTQYF. DNA for the CDR3: TGTGCCATCAGTGAGTTTGTGGGCCTCACAGATACGCAGTATTTT.

This chain joins TRBV15 and TRBJ2-6; weak D call: TRBD2 (6 bases). The germline V gene encodes CDR1 LNHNV and CDR2 YYDKDF (reference sequence). The CDR3 sequence is 15 residues long. Trimming stripped 3 bases from V and 0 bases from J, with 6 bases between. CDR3 sequence reads: CATSRGGSGANVLTF. The CDR3 region has the DNA TGTGCCACCAGCAGGGGAGGCTCTGGGGCCAACGTCCTGACTTTC.

The chain is built from TRBV18 and TRBJ2-5; 7 bases are shared with TRBD2. Germline V gene data show CDR1 as KGHSH and CDR2 as LQKENI. The CDR3 consists of 15 residues. The V and J ends lost 0 bases and 5 bases, in that order; junction bases with no gene match: 6. CDR3 nucleotides: TGTGCCAGCTCACCACCGAACGGGGGGTTGGAGACCCAGTACTTC. Amino acids: CASSPPNGGLETQYF. The complete variable domain, with remaining parts taken from reference TRBV18 and TRBJ2-5, reads NAGVMQNPRHLVRRRGQEARLRCSPMKGHSHVYWYRQLPEEGLKFMVYLQKENIIDESGMPKERFSAEFPKEGPSILRIQQVVRGDSAAYFCASSPPNGGLETQYFGPGTRLLVL.

This clone turned up a few times. The rearrangement uses TRBV4-1 and TRBJ1-1, with D possibly TRBD1 on 6 matching bases. The CDR3 covers 16 residues. V was shortened by 0 bases and J by 5 bases, with 16 bases between the two germline ends. CDR1 is MGHRA and CDR2 is YSYEKL in the germline V gene. The CDR3 spells CASSQDVQGIGTEAFF. As DNA, the CDR3 is TGCGCCAGCAGCCAAGACGTACAGGGAATTGGGACTGAAGCTTTCTTT.

J is TRBJ1-5 and V is TRBV5-6; no clear D gene. Germline CDR1 and CDR2: SGHDT and YYEEEE. V was pared by 1 base and J by 3 bases, with 8 bases between. The CDR3 runs to 14 residues. CDR3 residues: CASSLIGFNQPQHF. CDR3 coding DNA: TGTGCCAGCAGCTTGATCGGGTTCAATCAGCCCCAGCATTTT.

This clone was recorded a few times. The rearrangement links TRBV15 to TRBJ2-3; D is unresolved. Germline CDR1 LNHNV, CDR2 YYDKDF (reference sequence). V was shortened by 0 bases and J by 0 bases, with 10 bases between the two germline ends. CDR3 length: 16 amino acids. The CDR3 nucleotides are TGTGCCACCAGCAGAGATCAGGCAGCTAGCACAGATACGCAGTATTTT. This gives the protein CATSRDQAASTDTQYF.

This clone has only a few counts. The rearrangement joins TRBV4-2 to TRBJ2-3; 14 bases map to TRBD2. The CDR3 has 19 residues. The J segment lost 0 bases and the V segment lost 0 bases, leaving 5 bases of the junction unmatched. CDR1 LGHNA and CDR2 YNFKEQ come from the germline V gene. The CDR3 coding sequence is TGTGCCAGCAGCCAAGAAAGGACTAGCGGGGGGTCTAGCACAGATACGCAGTATTTT. Its translation: CASSQERTSGGSSTDTQYF.

CDR3 sequence (DNA): TGTGCCAGCAGTTTGTCGGGGGCCAAAAACATTCAGTACTTC. It codes for CASSLSGAKNIQYF. The chain couples TRBV28 to TRBJ2-4; TRBD2 is a possible D gene (5 bases). Germline loops: CDR1 MDHEN, CDR2 SYDVKM. Between the trimmed V and J ends, which lost 3 bases and 1 base, there was a span of 7 bases. This CDR3 is 14 amino acids long.

This clone came up a few times. CDR3 residues: CASSDRQGNTGELFF. DNA for the CDR3: TGTGCCAGCAGTGATAGGCAGGGGAACACCGGGGAGCTGTTTTTT. The rearrangement links TRBV2 to TRBJ2-2; TRBD1 is a possible D gene (5 bases). The CDR3 contains 15 residues. Per the germline V gene, CDR1 is SNHLY and CDR2 is FYNNEI. The V and J ends lost 3 bases and 1 base respectively, with 9 bases between them.

J is TRBJ1-1 and V is TRBV19; TRBD1 might be the D (6 bases). The CDR3 spans 13 residues. CDR1 is LNHDA, CDR2 SQIVND, per germline (reference sequence). With 5 bases removed from V and 2 bases from J, the gap between germline ends came to 9 bases. CDR3 region: CASSQGLNTEAFF. CDR3 DNA: TGTGCCAGTAGTCAGGGGCTTAACACTGAAGCTTTCTTT.

The chain joins TRBV11-3 to TRBJ2-2; TRBD1 agrees at 8 bases. V shed 4 bases and J 7 bases; nucleotides not matched to a gene: 5. This CDR3 spans 14 amino acids. The V gene's germline CDR1 is SGHNT and CDR2 YENEEA. Written as DNA, the CDR3 is TGTGCCAGCAGCTCCGGACAGGGCGTCGGGGAGCTGTTTTTT. Protein sequence: CASSSGQGVGELFF.